The rows below give T cell receptor beta chains drawn from one sample of a study of blood T cell repertoires in COVID-19. The table came from immunoSEQ multiplex PCR; TCRdb's copy has only in-frame clones and leaves some out. Of more than 150,000 clones listed, about 90% were seen once; the top ten hold about 6.5%. Input material: PBMCs or T cells enriched from blood (not recorded which). The receptors derive from a woman aged 45-65 years who had recovered from COVID-19. CDR3s include the opening cysteine and the closing phenylalanine or tryptophan. D genes are given only for firm matches. Clone size is given for some rows only: seen once, a few or many times, or a class if the clone is expanded.

D gene	J gene	V gene	clone size	CDR3 DNA	CDR3 protein
NA	TRBJ2-7	TRBV7-2	NA	TGTGCCAGCAGCTTAGGACCAGCTAGAAACGAGCAGTACTTC	CASSLGPARNEQYF
TRBD1	TRBJ1-2	TRBV7-2	NA	TGTGCCAGCAGCCGCTCCGGGACAGACTATGGCTACACCTTC	CASSRSGTDYGYTF
NA	TRBJ2-7	TRBV21-1	NA	TGTGCCAGCAGCAAAGAGGCGGGGAACGAGCAGTACTTC	CASSKEAGNEQYF
NA	TRBJ2-1	TRBV5-1	NA	TGCGCCAGCAGCGGGTGGAGTTCTGGTCACTACAATGAGCAGTTCTTC	CASSGWSSGHYNEQFF
TRBD1	TRBJ2-6	TRBV28	NA	TGTGCCAGCAGCCAAAAAACAGGGGGCCCTGGGGCCAACGTCCTGACTTTC	CASSQKTGGPGANVLTF
NA	TRBJ1-3	TRBV7-9	NA	TGTGCCAGCACGGGGTCAGGGGCGATAAACACCATATATTTT	CASTGSGAINTIYF
TRBD2	TRBJ2-3	TRBV15	NA	TGTGCCACCAGCATAGTAGCGGGAAGCACAGATACGCAGTATTTT	CATSIVAGSTDTQYF
TRBD2	TRBJ2-7	TRBV30	NA	TGTGCCTGGAGTGTAGCGGGATCCTACGAGCAGTACTTC	CAWSVAGSYEQYF
NA	TRBJ1-6	TRBV15	NA	TGTGCCACCAGCAGAGATACCCCCCCGGGAAGTCCCCTCCACTTT	CATSRDTPPGSPLHF
TRBD1	TRBJ1-3	TRBV5-4	NA	TGTGCCAGCAGCATGGGACAGGTCTCTGGAAACACCATATATTTT	CASSMGQVSGNTIYF
TRBD1	TRBJ1-5	TRBV19	NA	TGTGCCACTACCGGGACAGGGAATAGCAATCAGCCCCAGCATTTT	CATTGTGNSNQPQHF
NA	TRBJ2-7	TRBV4-1	NA	TGCGCCAGCAGCCAAGATCCGACTAGGAGCGAGCAGTACTTC	CASSQDPTRSEQYF
TRBD2	TRBJ2-2	TRBV11-2	NA	TGTGCCAGCAGCCCAGGACTAGGAAACTTTGTGGGGGAGCTGTTTTTT	CASSPGLGNFVGELFF
TRBD1	TRBJ2-5	TRBV7-2	NA	TGTGCCAGCAGCTCCAGACAGGGTCAAGAGACCCAGTACTTC	CASSSRQGQETQYF
NA	TRBJ2-7	TRBV28	NA	TGTGCCAGCAGTTTATTCGGTGCGAGGTCCTACGAGCAGTACTTC	CASSLFGARSYEQYF
TRBD2	TRBJ2-5	TRBV7-6	once	TGTGCCAGCAGCTTAGGGCTAGCGGGAGGGCAAGAGACCCAGTACTTC	CASSLGLAGGQETQYF
NA	TRBJ2-7	TRBV12-5	NA	TGTGCTAGTGGTTTGGCACAGGGAGATTACGAGCAGTACTTC	CASGLAQGDYEQYF
NA	TRBJ2-1	TRBV11-3	NA	TGTGCCAGCAGCTTAGTGTCGGGGTACAATGAGCAGTTCTTC	CASSLVSGYNEQFF
NA	TRBJ1-3	TRBV21-1	NA	TGTGCCAGCAGCAATCGCTTGAGGGGAGTCGCGGGGGTTCTCTCTGGAAACACCATATATTTT	CASSNRLRGVAGVLSGNTIYF
TRBD2	TRBJ2-1	TRBV11-2	NA	TGTGCCAGCAGCCCTATTAGCGGGACATTTACGAATGAGCAGTTCTTC	CASSPISGTFTNEQFF
TRBD2	TRBJ2-1	TRBV29-1	once	TGCAGCGTCGACAACTTCGGGACTAGCGGGAGCGATGAGCAGTTCTTC	CSVDNFGTSGSDEQFF
TRBD2	TRBJ2-1	TRBV11-2	few	TGTGCCAGCAGCTTAGATAGCACCGGGACTAGCTTATACAATGAGCAGTTCTTC	CASSLDSTGTSLYNEQFF
NA	TRBJ2-2	TRBV7-8	few	TGTGCCAGCAGCTTAGCAAGGCTAGTTCTCGGGGAGCTGTTTTTT	CASSLARLVLGELFF
NA	TRBJ1-5	TRBV28	NA	TGTGCCAGCAGACAGGTGGATCAGCCCCAGCATTTT	CASRQVDQPQHF
NA	TRBJ1-4	TRBV15	NA	TGTGCCACCAGCAGAGATCTCGTGACAAGGAGGGAAAAACTGTTTTTT	CATSRDLVTRREKLFF
NA	TRBJ1-2	TRBV30	NA	TGTGCCTGGAGTGTGAACAGTTTCTATGGCTACACCTTC	CAWSVNSFYGYTF